This T cell receptor beta chain was captured in a study of PD-1 blockade in classical Hodgkin lymphoma. Background on the study: Nivolumab was administered to patients intravenously at 3 mg/kg every 2 weeks.

CDR1 SGHRS and CDR2 YFSETQ come from the germline V gene. There are 15 residues in the CDR3. The V end was cut by 2 bases, the J end by 1 base, with 9 bases between. Brentuximab vedotin exposure varied, and every patient relapsed after autologous stem cell transplantation. Turning to this clone: The antigen is unknown.

Whole-study findings and limits: Baseline diversity resembling that of newly diagnosed patients was seen in complete responders. The study reported lower baseline TCR diversity in newly diagnosed patients than in healthy donors.

Produced via immunoSEQ multiplex PCR; TCRdb's table is partial and in-frame only. Among 66,000 or so clones listed, 71% were seen once. This material consisted of peripheral blood mononuclear cells (PBMCs), taken before the second cycle of nivolumab. The clonotype comes from a human donor with classical Hodgkin lymphoma. This chain uses TRBV5-1 with TRBJ2-2; TRBD1 might be the D (5 bases). This chain's CDR3 is CASSFAQGNTGELFF. CDR3 sequence (DNA): TGCGCCAGCAGCTTCGCCCAGGGGAACACCGGGGAGCTGTTTTTT. The full variable domain, rest sourced from reference TRBV5-1 and TRBJ2-2, is KAGVTQTPRYLIKTRGQQVTLSCSPISGHRSVSWYQQTPGQGLQFLFEYFSETQRNKGNFPGRFSGRQFSNSRSEMNVSTLELGDSALYLCASSFAQGNTGELFFGEGSRLTVL.